The 32 T cell receptor beta chains given below trace back to one sample, sequenced in a study of identical twins. Via MiXCR, TCRdb re-called the 5' RACE reads, giving one row per CDR3 protein. The sample contains 700,000 to 950,000 distinct CDR3 sequences, approximately 13% of which appear only once. The data were also submitted as part of a second study, on yellow fever vaccine responses in identical twins.

Sequencing was performed on PBMCs. The origin of the receptors is a woman between 18 and 30 years old in good health.

The CDR3: CSDRLAAYNEQFF. The CDR3 DNA is TGCAGCGATAGACTAGCAGCTTACAATGAGCAGTTCTTC. J is TRBJ2-1 and V is TRBV29-1, with TRBD2 matching over 7 bases. This CDR3 is 13 amino acids long. V lost 7 bases to trimming and J lost 4 bases; unmatched junction nucleotides: 7. Germline-derived CDR1 and CDR2 are SQVTM and ANQGSEA.

This clonotype was counted at least ten times. The chain has TRBV5-6 and TRBJ2-5; 8 bases agree with TRBD2. Trimming took 4 bases from V and 3 from J; bases not matched to a gene: 2. The germline V gene encodes CDR1 SGHDT and CDR2 YYEEEE. The CDR3 runs 13 residues. CDR3: CASSPTSEETQYF. The CDR3 nucleotides read TGTGCCAGCAGCCCGACTAGCGAAGAGACCCAGTACTTC.

The chain recombines TRBV15 with TRBJ1-5, with unresolved D. Germline loops: CDR1 LNHNV, CDR2 YYDKDF (reference sequence). The CDR3 covers 13 residues. Trimming took off 1 base at V and 4 bases at J, with 5 bases between the two ends. The CDR3 DNA sequence: TGTGCCACCAGCAGAGCCGGGAATCAGCCCCAGCATTTT. Encoded protein: CATSRAGNQPQHF.

The chain couples TRBV4-2 to TRBJ2-7, with a tentative D call TRBD2 (6 bases). CDR1 LGHNA and CDR2 YNFKEQ come from the germline V gene. The CDR3 totals 16 residues. V lost 0 bases and J lost 0, with 12 bases in between. CDR3 loop: CASSQDVGGNSYEQYF. The DNA for the CDR3 is TGTGCCAGCAGCCAAGATGTGGGGGGTAACTCCTACGAGCAGTACTTC.

This chain links TRBV7-8 with TRBJ1-4; tentatively, D is TRBD1 (6 bases). V was cut by 5 bases and J by 7 bases, with 14 bases left in between. CDR3 length: 14 amino acids. The germline CDR1 and CDR2 sequences are SGHVS and FQNEAQ. CDR3 nucleotides: TGTGCCAGCAGCCCGAGCCGGGACACTGAAAAACTGTTTTTT. Amino acid sequence: CASSPSRDTEKLFF.

This rearrangement joins TRBV5-5 to TRBJ2-1, with 8 nucleotides matching TRBD2. This CDR3 is built from 14 residues. Per germline, CDR1 SGHKS and CDR2 YYEKEE (reference sequence). The V and J ends lost 4 bases and 8 bases, in that order; junction bases with no gene match: 8. This chain's CDR3 is CASSALAVKDEQFF. In DNA form, the CDR3 reads TGTGCCAGCAGCGCACTAGCGGTAAAAGATGAGCAGTTCTTC. Full variable domain (rest looked up from reference TRBV5-5 and TRBJ2-1): DAGVTQSPTHLIKTRGQQVTLRCSPISGHKSVSWYQQVLGQGPQFIFQYYEKEERGRGNFPDRFSARQFPNYSSELNVNALLLGDSALYLCASSALAVKDEQFFGPGTRLTVL.

This clonotype was detected a few times. CDR3 amino acids: CASLRGRIDEQFF. CDR3 bases: TGTGCCAGCTTAAGAGGGAGGATCGATGAGCAGTTCTTC. This sequence joins TRBV6-2 or TRBV6-3 and TRBJ2-1; TRBD2 is a possible D gene (6 bases). V lost 8 bases and J lost 8, with 16 bases in between. Germline CDR1 MNHEY, CDR2 SVGEGT. The CDR3 consists of 13 residues.

This clonotype was observed many times. V gene TRBV29-1 combines with J gene TRBJ2-1, with D unresolved. The CDR3 spans 11 residues. Germline V gene data show CDR1 as SQVTM and CDR2 as ANQGSEA. V was cut by 7 bases and J by 3 bases, with 7 bases left in between. The CDR3 spells CSATNYNEQFF. In nucleotides, the CDR3 is TGCAGCGCTACAAACTACAATGAGCAGTTCTTC.

The chain has TRBV5-6 and TRBJ1-6; D ambiguous. The CDR3 has 15 residues. CDR1 and CDR2 from the germline V gene are SGHDT and YYEEEE. Trimming cost V 5 bases and J 9 bases, with 18 bases left between them. Written as DNA, the CDR3 is TGTGCCAGCAGTTCACGGGGTTCCATCCCTTCACCCCTCCACTTT. It specifies CASSSRGSIPSPLHF. Looking up the rest from reference TRBV5-6 and TRBJ1-6 gives the full variable domain: DAGVTQSPTHLIKTRGQQVTLRCSPKSGHDTVSWYQQALGQGPQFIFQYYEEEERQRGNFPDRFSGHQFPNYSSELNVNALLLGDSALYLCASSSRGSIPSPLHFGNGTRLTVT.

At least ten counts were recorded for this clonotype. The chain uses TRBV5-6 and TRBJ2-1; perhaps TRBD2 as D (6 bases). Germline-derived CDR1 and CDR2 are SGHDT and YYEEEE. The CDR3 is made up of 16 amino acids. The ends were cut back, 4 bases at V and 6 bases at J, with 20 bases in the middle. In nucleotides, the CDR3 is TGTGCCAGCAGCCCGCCCCGCGGAGGGGTCGTCAATGAGCAGTTCTTC. Its protein is CASSPPRGGVVNEQFF.

CDR3 nucleotide sequence: TGTGCCAGCAGTCTCTCAGGGGCCGAGCAGTACTTC. As protein: CASSLSGAEQYF. The rearrangement uses TRBV28 and TRBJ2-7, with a tentative D call TRBD1 (6 bases). Looked up from germline, CDR1 is MDHEN and CDR2 is SYDVKM. V shed 5 bases and J shed 6 bases, with 11 bases lying between them. This CDR3 is built from 12 residues.

This chain links TRBV28 with TRBJ2-5; D gene uncertain. CDR3 size: 18 residues. V lost 4 bases and J 3 bases, leaving 24 bases between the germline ends. Germline V gives CDR1 MDHEN, CDR2 SYDVKM. This CDR3 is CASSSVSFGTVAEETQYF. The CDR3 DNA is TGTGCCAGCAGTTCCGTTTCCTTCGGAACAGTAGCCGAAGAGACCCAGTACTTC.

At least ten counts were recorded for this clonotype. The V gene is TRBV28, the J gene TRBJ1-1; D is uncertain. CDR1 and CDR2 from the germline V gene are MDHEN and SYDVKM. Trimming took off 6 bases at V and 4 bases at J, with 12 bases between the two ends. This CDR3 contains 13 residues. The CDR3 reads CASRESEGTEAFF. CDR3 sequence (DNA): TGTGCCAGCAGGGAATCGGAAGGCACTGAAGCTTTCTTT.

This clonotype has only a few counts. This chain uses TRBV2 with TRBJ2-1; TRBD1 aligns across 8 bases. This CDR3 comprises 17 residues. In germline, CDR1 is SNHLY, CDR2 FYNNEI. V shed 4 bases, J shed 2 bases, and the junction held 10 bases outside the gene matches. This chain's CDR3 is CASSVVGGQGTYNEQFF. The CDR3 DNA reads TGTGCCAGCAGTGTAGTTGGTGGACAGGGCACCTACAATGAGCAGTTCTTC.

This clonotype was detected only a few times. The chain links TRBV7-9 to TRBJ2-3, with D hard to call. From germline, CDR1 is SEHNR and CDR2 FQNEAQ (reference sequence). Trimming removed 5 bases from V and 0 bases from J, with 15 bases in between. CDR3 length: 16 residues. CDR3: CASSPHATTSTDTQYF. For the CDR3, the DNA is TGTGCCAGCAGCCCACATGCTACGACCAGCACAGATACGCAGTATTTT. Supplemented by reference TRBV7-9 and TRBJ2-3, the full variable domain reads DTGVSQNPRHKITKRGQNVTFRCDPISEHNRLYWYRQTLGQGPEFLTYFQNEAQLEKSRLLSDRFSAERPKGSFSTLEIQRTEQGDSAMYLCASSPHATTSTDTQYFGPGTRLTVL.

V gene TRBV12-3 or TRBV12-4 combines with J gene TRBJ1-2; D is unclear. CDR3 size: 14 residues. V was clipped by 1 base and J by 6 bases, with 12 bases between them. Here the CDR3 DNA reads TGTGCCAGCAGTTTAGGGAGGGCTTGGGATGGCTACACCTTC. Its translation: CASSLGRAWDGYTF.

This clonotype was counted many times. The rearrangement joins TRBV27 to TRBJ2-1; D possibly uses TRBD1 or TRBD2 (5 bases each). This CDR3 has 15 residues. With 1 base removed from V and 3 bases from J, the gap between germline ends came to 10 bases. The germline gives CDR1 MNHEY, CDR2 SMNVEV (reference sequence). This chain's CDR3 is CASSLYGTDYNEQFF. DNA of the CDR3: TGTGCCAGCAGTTTATACGGGACGGACTACAATGAGCAGTTCTTC.

The V and J genes are TRBV10-3 and TRBJ1-5, with 7 bases matching TRBD1. With 8 bases clipped from V and 2 bases from J, the junction kept 0 bases outside the gene matches. Germline values: CDR1 ENHRY, CDR2 SYGVKD. The CDR3 length is 12 residues. The CDR3 protein is CAIGQGNQPQHF. CDR3 nucleotide sequence: TGTGCCATCGGACAGGGCAATCAGCCCCAGCATTTT.

This rearrangement joins TRBV4-2 to TRBJ2-1; 15 bases match TRBD2. The CDR3 is 22 amino acids. V was clipped by 4 bases and J by 0 bases; unmatched bases: 16. The germline V gene encodes CDR1 LGHNA and CDR2 YNFKEQ. The CDR3 protein is CASSPRTAGTSGGMSSYNEQFF. Written as DNA, the CDR3 is TGTGCCAGCAGCCCCAGAACCGCCGGGACTAGCGGGGGGATGAGCTCCTACAATGAGCAGTTCTTC.

This clonotype has a count of ten or more. The V and J genes are TRBV3-1 and TRBJ1-1; D perhaps matches TRBD1 (5 bases). V dropped 2 bases and J dropped 1 base, with 5 bases sitting between them. The CDR3 extends over 13 amino acids. The germline V gene encodes CDR1 LGHDT and CDR2 YNNKEL (reference sequence). Written as DNA, the CDR3 is TGTGCCAGCAGCCAACAGGGGAACACTGAAGCTTTCTTT. It encodes CASSQQGNTEAFF.

This clonotype appeared many times. This chain uses TRBV11-2 with TRBJ1-1; the D is unclear. Trimming shortened V by 1 base and J by 4 bases, and 10 bases separated the two germline ends. Germline CDR1 SGHAT, CDR2 FQNNGV. The CDR3 sequence is 14 residues long. CDR3 amino acids: CASSLVTKGTEAFF. The DNA for the CDR3 is TGTGCCAGCAGCTTAGTAACTAAGGGCACTGAAGCTTTCTTT.

The chain carries TRBV2 and TRBJ2-3; TRBD1 or TRBD2 may be the D gene (5 bases each). The CDR3 runs 17 residues. Trimming removed 1 base from V and 0 bases from J, with 14 bases in between. The germline gives CDR1 SNHLY, CDR2 FYNNEI. CDR3 coding DNA: TGTGCCAGCAGTGAAGGAGGGGCGGGTACTAGCACAGATACGCAGTATTTT. Its protein is CASSEGGAGTSTDTQYF.

This clonotype was counted a few times. The chain combines TRBV20-1 with TRBJ2-7; D is possibly TRBD1 or TRBD2 (5 bases each). CDR1 DFQATT and CDR2 SNEGSKA come from the germline V gene (reference sequence). V lost 1 base to trimming and J lost 6 bases, with 13 bases between them. This CDR3 has 13 residues. The chain's CDR3 is CSARGEGYFEQYV. DNA for the CDR3: TGCAGTGCTAGAGGAGAGGGGTATTTCGAGCAGTACGTC.

This clonotype was found many times. V and J are TRBV12-3 or TRBV12-4 and TRBJ2-7, with TRBD1 identical over 9 bases. Unmatched junction bases numbered 5, after V lost 1 base and J lost 4 bases. The CDR3 spans 15 residues. CDR3 coding DNA: TGTGCCAGCAGTTTAGGGGGGACAGGGTTGTACGAGCAGTACTTC. As protein: CASSLGGTGLYEQYF.

J is TRBJ1-1 and V is TRBV2, with D unclear. The CDR3 extends over 15 amino acids. Trimming stripped 2 bases from V and 0 bases from J, with 10 bases between. The germline gives CDR1 SNHLY, CDR2 FYNNEI. The CDR3 sequence is CASSERSNMNTEAFF. CDR3 nucleotides: TGTGCCAGCAGTGAAAGGTCCAATATGAACACTGAAGCTTTCTTT.

CDR3 DNA sequence: TGTGCCAGCTCACTTTCTAGCGGGGCGGATACGCAGTATTTT. Translation gives CASSLSSGADTQYF. The rearrangement joins TRBV18 to TRBJ2-3, with 9 bases lining up with TRBD2. Germline V CDR1 and CDR2: KGHSH, LQKENI. The CDR3 totals 14 residues. Losses at the gene ends were 4 bases for V and 6 bases for J; bases not matched to a gene: 5.

A few counts support this clonotype. The rearrangement joins TRBV7-9 to TRBJ1-2, with D perhaps matching TRBD1 (6 bases). Germline V gene lookup returns CDR1 SEHNR and CDR2 FQNEAQ (reference sequence). V gave up 3 bases and J gave up 3 bases, with 11 bases separating them. CDR3 length: 14 amino acids. The CDR3 here is CASSLGGQDYGYTF. CDR3 nucleotides: TGTGCCAGCAGCTTGGGGGGGCAGGACTATGGCTACACCTTC.

This clonotype was detected a few times. The chain combines TRBV12-3 or TRBV12-4 with TRBJ2-7; TRBD2 agrees at 7 bases. This CDR3 spans 13 amino acids. V lost 3 bases and J lost 7; bases outside the gene matches: 6. The chain's CDR3 is CASSFGGIREQYF. The DNA of the CDR3 is TGTGCCAGCAGTTTCGGGGGGATCCGGGAGCAGTACTTC.

This clonotype showed up just a few times. V gene TRBV4-2 combines with J gene TRBJ2-3, with 14 bases that match TRBD2. CDR3 size: 17 residues. The trim removed 3 bases at V and 2 bases at J, leaving 4 bases unmatched. Germline CDR1 and CDR2: LGHNA and YNFKEQ. CDR3 protein: CASSHGLAGGLTDTQYF. The DNA for the CDR3 is TGTGCCAGCAGCCACGGACTAGCGGGGGGCCTCACAGATACGCAGTATTTT.

The V call is TRBV20-1, the J call TRBJ2-5; 9 nucleotides agree with TRBD2. This CDR3 has 16 amino acids. Losses at the gene ends were 5 bases for V and 4 bases for J; bases not matched to a gene: 14. CDR1 DFQATT and CDR2 SNEGSKA come from the germline V gene (reference sequence). CDR3 bases: TGCAGTGCTCCCCCTCATTTAGCGGGAGTGTTAGAGACCCAGTACTTC. Protein sequence: CSAPPHLAGVLETQYF.

This chain uses TRBV28 with TRBJ2-4; D possibly corresponds to TRBD1 (6 bases). V was shortened by 7 bases and J by 0 bases, with 19 bases between the two germline ends. The CDR3 sequence is 17 residues long. Germline V gene sequence: CDR1 MDHEN, CDR2 SYDVKM. The CDR3 nucleotides read TGTGCCAGCACCCCAGGGCCAGGGGTTCGAGCCAAAAACATTCAGTACTTC. This gives the protein CASTPGPGVRAKNIQYF.

There are a few counts of this clonotype. V is TRBV7-9 and J is TRBJ2-5; no definite D call. Looked up from germline, CDR1 is SEHNR and CDR2 is FQNEAQ (reference sequence). Trimming pared 1 base from V and 2 bases from J, leaving 11 bases between. CDR3 length: 15 amino acids. CDR3 coding DNA: TGTGCCAGCAGCTTAGTACTCTATAGACAAGAGACCCAGTACTTC. Translated, it gives CASSLVLYRQETQYF.